This T cell receptor beta chain is drawn from a study of blood T cell repertoires in COVID-19. Profiled with immunoSEQ multiplex PCR; TCRdb holds only in-frame clones, not every one. The data contain around 460,000 clones, roughly 89% of them singletons. The germline gives CDR1 SGHDT, CDR2 YYEEEE. V was trimmed by 4 bases and J by 0 bases, leaving 9 bases between them. The CDR3 consists of 14 residues. This receptor was taken from a young man with COVID-19, enrolled during active disease. The sequenced sample consisted of peripheral blood. This chain links TRBV5-6 with TRBJ2-3; D uncertain. DNA for the CDR3: TGTGCCAGCAGCGCTATGGTCAGCACAGATACGCAGTATTTT. Its protein is CASSAMVSTDTQYF.